This T cell receptor (beta chain) was retrieved from a study of blood T cell repertoires in COVID-19. Across the whole study: From the United States, Italy and Spain came samples of acute and convalescent COVID-19. The cDNA or gDNA used as material had been derived from T cells, B-cell-depleted T cells, or PBMCs.

Germline CDR1 reads SGHKS; CDR2 reads YYEKEE (reference sequence). After removal of 6 bases from V and 1 base from J, the junction contained 2 bases not matched to a gene. CDR3 length equals 14 residues. The authors' processing: Estimated nucleated cell counts came from reference gene primer amplification. Produced via immunoSEQ multiplex PCR; TCRdb's table is partial and in-frame only. V, J and clone size are those of that table, while D and trimming were read from the DNA. The sample consists of about 160,000 clones, 82% of them appearing once. The source is a woman older than 75 with active or convalescent COVID-19. The chain carries TRBV5-5 and TRBJ2-2; 8 bases match TRBD2. Specimen: peripheral blood. CDR3 residues: CASKTSGNTGELFF. The CDR3 DNA reads as TGTGCCAGCAAAACTAGCGGGAACACCGGGGAGCTGTTTTTT.